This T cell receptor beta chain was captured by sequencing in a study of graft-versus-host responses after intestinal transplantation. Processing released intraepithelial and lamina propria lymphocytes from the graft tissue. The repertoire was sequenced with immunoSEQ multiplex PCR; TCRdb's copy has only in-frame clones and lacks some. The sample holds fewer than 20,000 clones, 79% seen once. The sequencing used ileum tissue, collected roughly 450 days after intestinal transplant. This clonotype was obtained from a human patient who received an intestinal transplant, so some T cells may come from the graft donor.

CDR3: CASSEIAEAFF. Written as DNA, the CDR3 is TGCGCCAGCAGTGAGATAGCTGAAGCTTTCTTT. The chain couples TRBV10-2 to TRBJ1-1; D is undetermined. In germline, CDR1 is WSHSY, CDR2 SAAADI. V was shortened by 2 bases and J by 6 bases, with 4 bases between the two germline ends. The CDR3 is 11 amino acids.